This entry lists 22 T cell receptor beta chains sequenced from one sample in a study of control samples from healthy donors and cancer patients. Repertoires were generated with immunoSEQ multiplex PCR, while TCRdb's copy carries only in-frame clones and drops some. The sample holds about 180,000 clones, over 85% seen once. Sequenced: blood. The receptor source for this set is a man younger than 40 in good health.

The DNA for the CDR3 is TGTGCCAGCAGTTTAATGCCAGGGGCCTACGAGCAGTACTTC. Its translation is CASSLMPGAYEQYF. This chain links TRBV27 with TRBJ2-7, with TRBD1 as a possible D gene (6 bases). Trimming left V 2 bases short and J 2 bases short, with 10 bases between. The length of the CDR3 is 14 residues. Germline V gene sequence: CDR1 MNHEY, CDR2 SMNVEV (reference sequence).

The chain employs TRBV7-8 and TRBJ1-5; 8 bases are a match to TRBD1. This CDR3 has 17 amino acids. Germline V gives CDR1 SGHVS, CDR2 FQNEAQ. V lost 5 bases, J lost 5 bases, and 14 bases stayed unmatched. Written as DNA, the CDR3 is TGTGCCAGCAGCCCCCCTCCCGCGACAGGGGAGGATCAGCCCCAGCATTTT. This encodes CASSPPPATGEDQPQHF.

This sequence joins TRBV3-1 (or the pseudogene TRBV3-2) and TRBJ2-1; 11 bases are shared with TRBD2. The trim removed 4 bases at V and 4 bases at J, leaving 6 bases unmatched. Germline lookup yields CDR1 LGHDT and CDR2 YNNKEL (reference sequence). This CDR3 has 16 amino acids. The CDR3 region has the DNA TGTGCCAGCAGCCGGCCGACTAGCGGGATTTACAATGAGCAGTTCTTC. This encodes CASSRPTSGIYNEQFF.

This clone occurred once. At one of its ends the junction is not consistent with the germline gene, which may arise from a read error. This chain links TRBV2 with TRBJ1-5; D is ambiguous. The germline gives CDR1 SNHLY, CDR2 FYNNEI. The CDR3 totals 14 residues. CDR3 nucleotide sequence: TGTGCCGGCAGTGATACCCAGAGCAATCAGCCCCAGCATTTT. This encodes CAGSDTQSNQPQHF.

The chain is built from TRBV27 and TRBJ1-6, with D unclear. Germline lookup yields CDR1 MNHEY and CDR2 SMNVEV (reference sequence). V lost 0 bases, J lost 7 bases, and 7 bases lay in between. This CDR3 region has 14 residues. This chain's CDR3 is CASSLSVKNSPLHF. For the CDR3, the DNA is TGTGCCAGCAGTTTATCCGTCAAAAATTCACCCCTCCACTTT.

The J gene is TRBJ2-1, the V gene TRBV30; TRBD1 aligns across 7 bases. Losses at the gene ends were 7 bases for V and 3 bases for J; bases not matched to a gene: 12. The CDR3 is made up of 15 amino acids. Per the germline V gene, CDR1 is GTSNPN and CDR2 is SVGIG (reference sequence). The CDR3 loop reads CAYARGIAFYNEQFF. Here the CDR3 DNA reads TGTGCCTACGCCAGGGGGATCGCCTTCTACAATGAGCAGTTCTTC.

This chain uses TRBV3-1 (or the pseudogene TRBV3-2) with TRBJ2-5, with D perhaps TRBD1 (6 bases). V was clipped by 1 base and J by 7 bases, with 13 bases between them. The CDR3 is 14 amino acids. Germline V CDR1 and CDR2: LGHDT, YNNKEL (reference sequence). CDR3 sequence (DNA): TGTGCCAGCAGCCAAGTCAGGGCAGGGGTGACCCAGTACTTC. Translating gives CASSQVRAGVTQYF.

The chain recombines TRBV4-3 with TRBJ2-7; 8 positions match TRBD1. The CDR3 covers 15 residues. The germline CDR1 and CDR2 sequences are LGHNA and YSLEER. Germline trimming cut 4 bases from V and 7 bases from J; bases unmatched to any gene: 12. The CDR3 nucleotides read TGCGCCAGCAGCCCTACACACCAGGGGGCTGGGGAGCAGTACTTC. It specifies CASSPTHQGAGEQYF.

This chain uses TRBV25-1 with TRBJ1-6; weak D call: TRBD1 (5 bases). The germline CDR1 and CDR2 sequences are MGHDK and SYGVNS. V was shortened by 7 bases and J by 9 bases, with 19 bases between the two germline ends. The CDR3 loop spans 15 amino acids. As DNA, the CDR3 is TGTGCCAGCACCCCAAGTCAGGGAAGTAGTTCACCCCTCCACTTT. The encoded protein is CASTPSQGSSSPLHF.

The chain joins TRBV3-1 (or the pseudogene TRBV3-2) to TRBJ2-7; 8 bases line up with TRBD2. The CDR3 extends over 15 amino acids. CDR1 LGHDT and CDR2 YNNKEL come from the germline V gene (reference sequence). The trim removed 1 base at V and 2 bases at J, leaving 4 bases unmatched. This chain's CDR3 is CASSQAAGGPYEQYF. In nucleotides, the CDR3 is TGTGCCAGCAGCCAAGCGGCGGGAGGACCCTACGAGCAGTACTTC.

CDR3: CASSLETGGAGFF. As DNA, the CDR3 is TGTGCCAGCAGTTTAGAGACAGGGGGCGCTGGGTTCTTT. The gene calls are TRBV12-3 or TRBV12-4 and TRBJ1-1; TRBD1 matches 10 bases. The length of the CDR3 is 13 residues. Germline trimming cut 1 base from V and 14 bases from J; bases unmatched to any gene: 7.

The chain has TRBV18 and TRBJ1-1; D perhaps matches TRBD1 (6 bases). The CDR3 is 14 amino acids. Germline-derived CDR1 and CDR2 are KGHSH and LQKENI. Trimming pared 7 bases from V and 5 bases from J, leaving 17 bases between. The CDR3 sequence: CASYPTGLRTEAFF. Here the CDR3 DNA reads TGTGCCAGCTATCCCACAGGGTTGCGAACTGAAGCTTTCTTT.

This clone has only one observation. The chain uses TRBV28 and TRBJ2-7; TRBD1 matches at 7 bases. This CDR3 is built from 13 residues. V was pared by 8 bases and J by 6 bases, with 10 bases of the junction left unmatched. In germline, CDR1 is MDHEN, CDR2 SYDVKM. In DNA form, the CDR3 reads TGTGCCAGCTTGGGGCAGGGGGATCGCGAGCAGTACTTC. This gives the protein CASLGQGDREQYF.

J is TRBJ2-1 and V is TRBV30; D not certain. V shed 1 base and J shed 2 bases, with 9 bases lying between them. The CDR3 sequence is 14 residues long. The germline CDR1 and CDR2 sequences are GTSNPN and SVGIG (reference sequence). CDR3: CAWSEHSAYNEQFF. DNA of the CDR3: TGTGCCTGGAGTGAGCATAGTGCCTACAATGAGCAGTTCTTC.

V and J are TRBV7-2 and TRBJ1-1; D unclear. Germline V lookup: CDR1 SGHTA, CDR2 FQGNSA. Trimming left V 6 bases short and J 3 bases short, with 8 bases between. The CDR3 sequence is 12 residues long. CDR3 DNA sequence: TGTGCCAGCAGTCGCAGCTACACTGAAGCTTTCTTT. It yields the protein CASSRSYTEAFF.

CDR3 sequence: CASSYRGTDYEQYF. In DNA form, the CDR3 reads TGTGCCAGCAGTTACCGGGGGACTGACTACGAGCAGTACTTC. V usage is TRBV6-2 or TRBV6-3 and J usage is TRBJ2-7; perhaps TRBD2 as D (6 bases). This CDR3 is built from 14 residues. The V end lost 2 bases, the J end lost 3 bases, and 11 bases lay between the germline ends. Per germline, CDR1 MNHEY and CDR2 SVGEGT.

The chain couples TRBV30 to TRBJ1-3, with 11 bases fitting TRBD1. V shed 3 bases and J 0 bases; nucleotides not matched to a gene: 4. CDR3 size: 16 residues. Germline loops: CDR1 GTSNPN, CDR2 SVGIG (reference sequence). The CDR3: CAWRDRGPISGNTIYF. In nucleotides, the CDR3 is TGTGCCTGGAGGGACAGGGGGCCTATCTCTGGAAACACCATATATTTT. Full variable domain (outside the CDR3, taken from reference TRBV30 and TRBJ1-3): SQTIHQWPATLVQPVGSPLSLECTVEGTSNPNLYWYRQAAGRGLQLLFYSVGIGQISSEVPQNLSASRPQDRQFILSSKKLLLSDSGFYLCAWRDRGPISGNTIYFGEGSWLTVV.

This chain joins TRBV19 and TRBJ2-7, with 14 bases lining up with TRBD2. The V gene's germline CDR1 is LNHDA and CDR2 SQIVND (reference sequence). The CDR3 is 17 amino acids. V lost 7 bases to trimming and J lost 3 bases; unmatched junction nucleotides: 11. The CDR3 bases are TGTGCCAGTACCCAAGGACTAGCGGGGGGACCGGTCTACGAGCAGTACTTC. Translating it yields CASTQGLAGGPVYEQYF.

V gene TRBV7-8 combines with J gene TRBJ1-4; possibly TRBD1 for D (6 bases). Germline CDR1 is SGHVS and CDR2 is FQNEAQ. CDR3 size: 20 residues. The ends were cut back, 3 bases at V and 6 bases at J, with 29 bases in the middle. This CDR3 reads CASSLVAGATGWAADEKLFF. CDR3 nucleotides: TGTGCCAGCAGCTTGGTGGCAGGGGCGACGGGATGGGCGGCGGATGAAAAACTGTTTTTT.

The V call is TRBV5-1, the J call TRBJ2-3, with D perhaps assigned TRBD1 or TRBD2 (5 bases each). The CDR3 runs to 13 residues. Germline CDR1 SGHRS, CDR2 YFSETQ. V was cut by 4 bases and J by 6 bases, with 12 bases left in between. The CDR3 region has the DNA TGCGCCAGCAGCCGGAACCGGGGCGATACGCAGTATTTT. Protein: CASSRNRGDTQYF.

Turning to this clone: The sample holds other DNA sequences that translate to the same CDR3. V gene TRBV2 combines with J gene TRBJ1-5, with a weak D call TRBD1 (5 bases). Germline lookup yields CDR1 SNHLY and CDR2 FYNNEI. The CDR3 length is 13 residues. V shed 4 bases and J shed 1 base, with 5 bases lying between them. For the CDR3, the DNA is TGTGCCAGCAGTGGGGACAGCAATCAGCCCCAGCATTTT. Translated, it gives CASSGDSNQPQHF.

In DNA form, the CDR3 reads TGTGCCACCAGCAGACCCAGCTCTGGGGCCAACGTCCTGACTTTC. Its protein is CATSRPSSGANVLTF. This chain joins TRBV15 and TRBJ2-6; D unclear. The CDR3 spans 15 residues. Germline-derived CDR1 and CDR2 are LNHNV and YYDKDF (reference sequence). V gave up 2 bases and J gave up 0 bases, with 5 bases separating them.